This TCR beta chain was sequenced during a study of cytomegalovirus exposure and HLA in healthy donors. Study observations and caveats: Cytomegalovirus-associated TCR beta chains were listed, numbering 150 to 200.

CDR1 and CDR2 from the germline V gene are MNHEY and SMNVEV (reference sequence). Trimming shortened V by 0 bases and J by 1 base, and 9 bases separated the two germline ends. The CDR3 totals 15 residues. Worth noting for this clone: Its antigen is as yet unknown.

Measured with immunoSEQ multiplex PCR; TCRdb has only the in-frame clones, and not every one. The top ten clones hold under 4.5% of a sample with some 170,000 clones, roughly 91% of them seen once. The sequence derives from a man between 18 and 35 years old in good health and CMV-seropositive. The chain couples TRBV27 to TRBJ1-1; maybe TRBD1 (5 bases). Sequences were obtained from PBMCs. In DNA form, the CDR3 reads TGTGCCAGCAGTTTATCTGGGGCGGCGAACACTGAAGCTTTCTTT. Amino acid sequence: CASSLSGAANTEAFF.